The rows below give T cell receptor beta chains drawn from one sample of a study of molecular identifiers for immune sequencing clone quantification. A single record per CDR3 protein comes from TCRdb applying MiXCR to the PCR reads. The repertoire holds around 320,000 distinct CDR3 sequences, with roughly a quarter as singletons. The sequenced sample consisted of naive CD8+ T cells from blood, with Jurkat cell RNA spiked in. The receptors originated from a human donor in good health. Some libraries in this study had Jurkat cell RNA spiked in. CDR3s include the opening cysteine and the closing phenylalanine or tryptophan. A D gene is named only where the DNA matches it firmly. For some rows the clone size is stated as once, few or many, or as a class when expanded; others skip it.

j_call clone_size d_call v_call cdr3_nt cdr3_aa
TRBJ1-5 many - TRBV30 TGTGCCTGGAGTCTCACCAGCGGGGAGCCCCAGCATTTT CAWSLTSGEPQHF
TRBJ2-7 - - TRBV7-9 TGTGCCAGCAGCTCCGCTGGGCAAGACTGCGAGCAGTATTTC CASSSAGQDCEQYF
TRBJ1-1 few - TRBV23-1 TGCGCCAGCAGTCCGCAGGGGCCCTGGGACACTGAAGCTTTCTTT CASSPQGPWDTEAFF
TRBJ1-1 many - TRBV4-1 TGCGCCAGCAGCCAAGATTTCTTGAACACTGAAGCTTTCTTT CASSQDFLNTEAFF
TRBJ1-3 many - TRBV7-2 TGTGCCAGCAGCTTAGAGTCGGCAGATGGGAACACCATATATTTT CASSLESADGNTIYF
TRBJ1-1 - - TRBV10-3 TGTGCCATCAGTGAGTATCAGGGCATGAACACTGCAGCTTTCTTT CAISEYQGMNTAAFF
TRBJ2-1 many - TRBV28 TGTGCCAGCAGTTTTATAGTTCAGTGGGACAAATACAATGAGCAGTTCTTC CASSFIVQWDKYNEQFF
TRBJ2-7 many TRBD2 TRBV28 TGTGCCAGCACTACTACTAGCGGGAGGGCCTACGAGCAGTACTTC CASTTTSGRAYEQYF
TRBJ2-5 many - TRBV7-2 TGTGCCAGCAGCTCGGACCTATATCAAGAGACCCAGTACTTC CASSSDLYQETQYF
TRBJ2-5 few - TRBV12-5 TGTGCTAGTGGTCCTCCCGGGCAGGCCGGGACCCAGTACTTC CASGPPGQAGTQYF
TRBJ2-2 - TRBD2 TRBV7-6 TGTGCCAGCAGCTTACTAGCGGGGGCGAACACCGGGGAGCTGTTTTTT CASSLLAGANTGELFF
TRBJ1-5 few TRBD1 TRBV19 TGTGCCAGTTGGGACTCCGGGACAGGGATCAATCAGCCCCAGCATTTT CASWDSGTGINQPQHF
TRBJ2-1 few - TRBV12-3/TRBV12-4 TGTGCCAGCAGTTTATGGAGGGGGACCAATGAGCAGTTCTTC CASSLWRGTNEQFF
TRBJ2-7 many - TRBV5-4 TGTGCCAGCAGCTTTCGGGGGTCCAACGAGCAGTACTTC CASSFRGSNEQYF
TRBJ2-7 many - TRBV29-1 TGCAGCGTTGAAGATCCCGGCAGGGGCACTGCGTTC CSVEDPGRGTAF
TRBJ2-7 many - TRBV29-1 TGCAGCGTTGTCCGGCAGGGTAGCGAGCAGTACTTC CSVVRQGSEQYF
TRBJ2-7 - - TRBV20-1 TGCAGTGCTAGAGGTGCGGGGGCGGTGTACGGGCAGTACTTC CSARGAGAVYGQYF
TRBJ1-3 few - TRBV20-1 TGCAGTGCTAGAGACGACGATCGCATTGGGGTTTCTGGAAACACCATATATTTT CSARDDDRIGVSGNTIYF
TRBJ1-5 many - TRBV28 TGTGCCAGCAGTTTATTTGGCAGGGACAAGCATTTT CASSLFGRDKHF
TRBJ2-7 few - TRBV25-1 TGTGCCAGCAGTGAATCCGGACTTATAGCCTACGAGCAGTACTTC CASSESGLIAYEQYF
TRBJ1-3 few - TRBV7-6 TGTGCCAGCAGCTTAGGAAGGACAGACTCTGGAAACACCATATATTTT CASSLGRTDSGNTIYF
TRBJ1-4 - - TRBV6-5 TGTGCCAGCAGAGACAGATCTAATGAAAAACTGTTTTTT CASRDRSNEKLFF
TRBJ1-1 many - TRBV7-6 TGTGCCAGCAGCTTATCAGGGCCTGACACTGAAGCTTTCTTT CASSLSGPDTEAFF
TRBJ1-1 many TRBD1 TRBV30 TGTGCCTGGGGACAGGGAACTGAAGCTTTCTTT CAWGQGTEAFF
TRBJ2-7 few - TRBV4-2 TGTGCCAGCAGCCAGCCAGGCCAATTGGGTTACGAGCAGTACTTC CASSQPGQLGYEQYF
TRBJ2-7 - - TRBV4-3 TGCGCCAGCAGCCAAGATCAAAGGGGCGGGTACGAGCAGTACTTC CASSQDQRGGYEQYF
TRBJ1-3 many - TRBV6-1 TGTGCCAGCAATAGTGGAAACACCATATATTTT CASNSGNTIYF
TRBJ1-2 many TRBD1 TRBV5-4 TGTGCCAGCAGCTTGGGGACAGGATCAACTTATGGCTACACCTTC CASSLGTGSTYGYTF
TRBJ2-3 many - TRBV7-9 TGTGCCAGCAGCTTAGTGGAGGATACGCAGTATTTT CASSLVEDTQYF
TRBJ2-5 few - TRBV29-1 TGCAGCGTTGAAGCGGGACTGTCCGGAGAGCCCCAGTACTTC CSVEAGLSGEPQYF
TRBJ1-5 many TRBD1 TRBV9 TGTGCCAGCAGCGGCCAGGGGGTAAATCAGCCCCAGCATTTT CASSGQGVNQPQHF
TRBJ1-1 - - TRBV7-9 TGTGCCAGCAGCCCCCCTTTGGGGCTGAACACTGAAGCTTTCTTT CASSPPLGLNTEAFF
TRBJ2-7 - - TRBV7-9 TGTGCCAGCAGCTTAGCCGGACGGAGCTCCTACGAGCAGTACTTC CASSLAGRSSYEQYF
TRBJ2-2 many - TRBV7-2 TGTGCCAGCAGCCAAGTGGACCCCTCCGGGGAGCTGTTTTTT CASSQVDPSGELFF
TRBJ1-2 few - TRBV7-2 TGTGCCAGCAGCTTATACCCAGGTCCTAACTATGGCTACACCTTC CASSLYPGPNYGYTF
TRBJ2-2 few TRBD1 TRBV6-1 TGTGCCAGCAGCGTCCGGGGGACAGGGATAACCGGGGAGCTGTTTTTT CASSVRGTGITGELFF
TRBJ1-5 - - TRBV6-2/TRBV6-3 TGTGCCAGCAGCTCTACAGGGACCTTCAATCAGCCCCAGCATTTT CASSSTGTFNQPQHF
TRBJ2-1 many TRBD2 TRBV27 TGTGCCAGCACGGCGGGGGGGCCGCTTGAGCAGTTCTTC CASTAGGPLEQFF
TRBJ2-2 many - TRBV29-1 TGCAGCGTCCCGGGACCTGGGGGCACCGGGGAGCTGTTTTTT CSVPGPGGTGELFF
TRBJ2-3 many - TRBV30 TGTGCCTGGAGTTTGATCAGTAGCACAGATACGCAGTATTTT CAWSLISSTDTQYF
TRBJ2-1 once TRBD1 TRBV27 TGTGCCAGCAGGTTAGGGACAGCGTATGAGCAGTTCTTC CASRLGTAYEQFF
TRBJ2-3 many - TRBV29-1 TGCAGCGTCGTGGGACTCCTTGGGACAGATACGCAGTATTTT CSVVGLLGTDTQYF
TRBJ2-2 many TRBD1 TRBV27 TGTGCCAGCACCCCAGGGGGTACCGGGGAGCTGTTTTTT CASTPGGTGELFF
TRBJ1-1 - - TRBV4-3 TGCGCCAGCAGCCAAGTTTATGGGGGCCCATTAGAAGCTTTCTTT CASSQVYGGPLEAFF
TRBJ2-7 many - TRBV7-9 TGTGCCAGCAGCACCGGCGGAGGCGAGCAGTACTTC CASSTGGGEQYF
TRBJ2-1 few - TRBV4-2 TGTGCCAGCAGCCGGAGGGATGACAGAGACGATGAGCAGTTCTTC CASSRRDDRDDEQFF
TRBJ2-7 once TRBD1 TRBV20-1 TGCAGTGCTATCGATCCCGGGACAGGGGTTTCCTACGAGCAGTACTTC CSAIDPGTGVSYEQYF